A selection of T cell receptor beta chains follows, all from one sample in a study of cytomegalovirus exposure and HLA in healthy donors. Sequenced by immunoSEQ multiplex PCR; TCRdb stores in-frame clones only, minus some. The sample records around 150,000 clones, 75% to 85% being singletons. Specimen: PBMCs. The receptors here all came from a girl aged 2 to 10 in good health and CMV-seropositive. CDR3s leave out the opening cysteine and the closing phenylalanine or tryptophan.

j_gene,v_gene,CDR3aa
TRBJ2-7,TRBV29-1,SVVRWHFRGMYEQY
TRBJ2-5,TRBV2,ASSEGTGGKETQY
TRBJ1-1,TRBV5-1,ASSSFTEAF
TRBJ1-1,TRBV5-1,ASSSFPRRGGNEAF
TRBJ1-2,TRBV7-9,ASSFFPGTGGFYGYT
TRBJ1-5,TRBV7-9,ASSLEGEVGNQPQH
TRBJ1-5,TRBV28,ASSLSDRGDQPQH
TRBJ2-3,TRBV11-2,ASSLGGGTLSSTDTQY
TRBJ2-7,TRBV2,ASSEGGRADEQY
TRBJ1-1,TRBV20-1,SAGQNTEAF
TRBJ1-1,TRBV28,ASLPWGGEGTEAF
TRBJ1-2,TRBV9,ASSVGRGGYT
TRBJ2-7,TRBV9,ASSVAPTGGGEQY
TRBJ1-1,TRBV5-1,ASSPQGGDTEAF
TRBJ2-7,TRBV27,ASSPDGLARTYEQY
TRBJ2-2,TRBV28,ASYRTGANTGELF
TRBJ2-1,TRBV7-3,ASSLLAGAHNEQF
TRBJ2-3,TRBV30,AWSVAAVSTDTQY
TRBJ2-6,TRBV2,ASSLLGANVLT
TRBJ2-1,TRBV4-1,ASSQLDGPGGNEQF
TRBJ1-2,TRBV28,ASSTPGQTYGYT
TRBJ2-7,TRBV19,ASRDGTRGGEQY
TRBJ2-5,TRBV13,ASSLGEGADRETQY
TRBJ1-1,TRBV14,APSGDRLNTEAF
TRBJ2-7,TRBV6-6,ASSYSGTGNPYEQY
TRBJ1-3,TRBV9,ASSVGNRGAGNTIY
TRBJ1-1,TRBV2,ASRRGLAAEAF
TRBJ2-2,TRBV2,ASVGSQGYNAGELF
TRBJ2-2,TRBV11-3,ASSLGGSETGELF
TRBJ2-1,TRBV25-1,ASSERYRGYNEQF
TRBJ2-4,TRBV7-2,ASSYERGAKNIQY
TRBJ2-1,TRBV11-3,ASSVTSASSYNEQF
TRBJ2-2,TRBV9,ASSVRTGGPAGNTGELF
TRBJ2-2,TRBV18,ASSPPGRRGGGELF
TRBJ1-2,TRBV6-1,ASSWWGPNYGYT
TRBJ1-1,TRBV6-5,ASSYGGYSTEAF
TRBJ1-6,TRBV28,AAEASSYNSPLH
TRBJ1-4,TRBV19,ASSDLTGGKLF
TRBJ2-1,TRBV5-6,ASSPRTSGRGNEQF
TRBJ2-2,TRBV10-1,ASSDQGFEDTGELF
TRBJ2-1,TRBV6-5,ASQEREGDNEQF
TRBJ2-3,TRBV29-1,SVEGLAGGTTDTQY
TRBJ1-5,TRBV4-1,ASSPRQADQPQH
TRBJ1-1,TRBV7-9,ASSPWQREGRNTEAF
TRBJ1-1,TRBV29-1,SVVLGATEAF
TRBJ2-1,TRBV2,ASRELGSSYNEQF
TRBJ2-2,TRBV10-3,AVISGNTGELF
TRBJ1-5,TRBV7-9,ASSLGTHGNQPQH
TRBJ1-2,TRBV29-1,SVGAGANYGYT
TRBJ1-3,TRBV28,ASSPSGARGNTIY
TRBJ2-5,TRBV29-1,SVEWGWGWGETQY
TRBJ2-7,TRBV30,AWSVGGRAYEQY
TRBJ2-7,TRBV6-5,ASSRTSFDEQY